These 6 T cell receptor beta chains were all obtained from the same sample, sequenced in a study of tumor-infiltrating lymphocytes in primary liver carcinoma. Unsorted bulk tissue of about 17-32 mg yielded co-extracted RNA and DNA. TCR beta cDNA was made from approximately 500 ng total RNA with a constant-region primer. Slightly modified ARM-PCR, run as three nested multiplex PCR rounds, produced the TCR beta libraries. In the first two PCR rounds, TRBV1-TRBV30 forward primers were paired with a C-beta reverse primer, and each round lasted approximately 9 cycles. In TCRdb, the multiplex PCR reads were re-called with MiXCR into one record per CDR3 protein. The sample yields roughly 30,000 distinct CDR3 sequences, around 70% seen once. Sequenced material: liver tumor tissue from sampling region 3. Stated subset: tumor region T3, left-lateral pole. All receptors come from a woman aged 25 to 39 with primary liver carcinoma and hepatitis B virus infection.

As to this clonotype: One base away lies a much larger clone, so this may be a sequencing read error. V usage is TRBV11-2 and J usage is TRBJ2-7; D possibly corresponds to TRBD2 (8 bases). The CDR3 sequence is 15 residues long. CDR1 and CDR2 from the germline V gene are SGHAT and FQNNGV. The CDR3 DNA is TGTACCAGCAGCTTAGCGGGACAGCCCTCCTACGATCAGTACTTC. This gives the protein CTSSLAGQPSYDQYF.

This clonotype has a single count. The rearrangement joins TRBV11-3 to TRBJ2-5; the match to TRBD1 covers 7 bases. Germline V gene data show CDR1 as SGHNT and CDR2 as YENEEA. V lost 8 bases, J lost 2 bases, and 17 bases stayed unmatched. This CDR3 is built from 17 residues. CDR3: CASWRWTGKRLQETQYF. CDR3 in DNA: TGTGCCAGCTGGAGGTGGACAGGTAAGCGCCTTCAAGAGACCCAGTACTTC.

This clonotype was recorded many times. The chain links TRBV4-1 to TRBJ2-7; D possibly uses TRBD1 or TRBD2 (6 bases each). The V and J ends lost 3 bases and 7 bases respectively, with 19 bases between them. The CDR3 sequence is 15 residues long. CDR1 is MGHRA and CDR2 is YSYEKL in the germline V gene. The CDR3, as DNA: TGCGCCAGCAGCCACCCTGGAGAAGGGGGGAAAGAGCAGTACTTC. As protein: CASSHPGEGGKEQYF.

This clonotype was detected only a few times. A read error may account for a junction end that differs from germline. This chain connects TRBV7-3 to TRBJ2-2; no clear D. Germline CDR1 SGHTA, CDR2 FQGTGA. The CDR3 covers 13 residues. The CDR3 loop reads CAGSLMGPGELFF. The CDR3 coding sequence is TGTGCCGGCAGCTTGATGGGTCCCGGGGAGCTGTTTTTT.

This clonotype occurred a few times. This sequence may be a read error, since a much larger clone differs from it by one base. The chain couples TRBV11-2 to TRBJ2-1; TRBD2 might be the D (6 bases). The CDR3 is made up of 14 amino acids. The V and J ends lost 6 bases and 9 bases respectively, with 18 bases between them. The germline V gene has CDR1 SGHAT and CDR2 FQNNGV. CDR3 residues: CASRRIRRETEQFF. CDR3 in DNA: TGTGCCAGCAGACGGATTCGGAGGGAAACTGAGCAGTTCTTC. The entire variable domain, with the rest obtained from reference TRBV11-2 and TRBJ2-1, is as follows: EAGVAQSPRYKIIEKRQSVAFWCNPISGHATLYWYQQILGQGPKLLIQFQNNGVVDDSQLPKDRFSAERLKGVDSTLKIQPAKLEDSAVYLCASRRIRRETEQFFGPGTRLTVL.

Of note for this clonotype: Possible read error: a much larger clone is one base away. No conserved phenylalanine or tryptophan ends this CDR3, so it is likely a read error. The DNA is left out, because the CDR3 cannot be placed on it with certainty; the CDR3 is given as TCRdb lists it. The chain has TRBV28 and TRBJ2-1; TRBD1 is taken as the D call from the table, unchecked against the DNA. The CDR3 length is 11 residues, termini included. Germline CDR1 and CDR2: MDHEN and SYDVKM. CDR3 residues: CASSLPHEQLI.